One T cell receptor (beta chain) is described in this entry. The sample comes from a study of blood T cell repertoires in COVID-19. Overall study context: Both acute and convalescent COVID-19 samples were obtained from the United States, Italy and Spain. From T cells, B-cell-depleted T cells, or PBMCs came the material, which was cDNA or gDNA.

Germline CDR1 SGHRS, CDR2 YFSETQ. Losses at the gene ends were 0 bases for V and 3 bases for J; bases not matched to a gene: 5. The CDR3 is 15 residues long. In the source study's methods: Amplified reference gene primers provided the basis for estimating nucleated cell counts. Method: immunoSEQ multiplex PCR; TCRdb's copy keeps in-frame clones and lacks some. The V and J calls and the clone size are those of that table, but D and trimming were determined from the DNA. The table lists roughly 120,000 clones, about four fifths of them singletons. The sequenced sample was peripheral blood. The sequence was obtained from a human donor in a cohort sampled during active COVID-19. The genes are TRBV5-1 and TRBJ2-7; 8 bases line up with TRBD1. DNA of the CDR3: TGCGCCAGCAGCTTGGGGACAGGGATTCTCTACGAGCAGTACTTC. Protein product: CASSLGTGILYEQYF.